This TCR beta chain originates from a study of cytomegalovirus exposure and HLA in healthy donors. This CDR3 region has 14 residues. The V gene lost 4 bases and the J gene lost 0 bases, with 5 bases spanning the gap. The germline V gene has CDR1 SGHRS and CDR2 YFSETQ. PCR involved 60 Vbeta and 13 Jbeta primers. The protocol was immunoSEQ multiplex PCR, while the TCRdb copy is restricted to in-frame clones and leaves out a portion. This table holds over 150,000 clones, approximately 75% found once. This clone was seen more than once but under ten times. V and J are TRBV5-1 and TRBJ2-6, with D uncertain. The source is a man younger than 35 in good health and CMV-seronegative. The sample comprised PBMCs. CDR3 nucleotides: TGCGCCAGCAGCCCGAGCTCTGGGGCCAACGTCCTGACTTTC. This translates into CASSPSSGANVLTF.